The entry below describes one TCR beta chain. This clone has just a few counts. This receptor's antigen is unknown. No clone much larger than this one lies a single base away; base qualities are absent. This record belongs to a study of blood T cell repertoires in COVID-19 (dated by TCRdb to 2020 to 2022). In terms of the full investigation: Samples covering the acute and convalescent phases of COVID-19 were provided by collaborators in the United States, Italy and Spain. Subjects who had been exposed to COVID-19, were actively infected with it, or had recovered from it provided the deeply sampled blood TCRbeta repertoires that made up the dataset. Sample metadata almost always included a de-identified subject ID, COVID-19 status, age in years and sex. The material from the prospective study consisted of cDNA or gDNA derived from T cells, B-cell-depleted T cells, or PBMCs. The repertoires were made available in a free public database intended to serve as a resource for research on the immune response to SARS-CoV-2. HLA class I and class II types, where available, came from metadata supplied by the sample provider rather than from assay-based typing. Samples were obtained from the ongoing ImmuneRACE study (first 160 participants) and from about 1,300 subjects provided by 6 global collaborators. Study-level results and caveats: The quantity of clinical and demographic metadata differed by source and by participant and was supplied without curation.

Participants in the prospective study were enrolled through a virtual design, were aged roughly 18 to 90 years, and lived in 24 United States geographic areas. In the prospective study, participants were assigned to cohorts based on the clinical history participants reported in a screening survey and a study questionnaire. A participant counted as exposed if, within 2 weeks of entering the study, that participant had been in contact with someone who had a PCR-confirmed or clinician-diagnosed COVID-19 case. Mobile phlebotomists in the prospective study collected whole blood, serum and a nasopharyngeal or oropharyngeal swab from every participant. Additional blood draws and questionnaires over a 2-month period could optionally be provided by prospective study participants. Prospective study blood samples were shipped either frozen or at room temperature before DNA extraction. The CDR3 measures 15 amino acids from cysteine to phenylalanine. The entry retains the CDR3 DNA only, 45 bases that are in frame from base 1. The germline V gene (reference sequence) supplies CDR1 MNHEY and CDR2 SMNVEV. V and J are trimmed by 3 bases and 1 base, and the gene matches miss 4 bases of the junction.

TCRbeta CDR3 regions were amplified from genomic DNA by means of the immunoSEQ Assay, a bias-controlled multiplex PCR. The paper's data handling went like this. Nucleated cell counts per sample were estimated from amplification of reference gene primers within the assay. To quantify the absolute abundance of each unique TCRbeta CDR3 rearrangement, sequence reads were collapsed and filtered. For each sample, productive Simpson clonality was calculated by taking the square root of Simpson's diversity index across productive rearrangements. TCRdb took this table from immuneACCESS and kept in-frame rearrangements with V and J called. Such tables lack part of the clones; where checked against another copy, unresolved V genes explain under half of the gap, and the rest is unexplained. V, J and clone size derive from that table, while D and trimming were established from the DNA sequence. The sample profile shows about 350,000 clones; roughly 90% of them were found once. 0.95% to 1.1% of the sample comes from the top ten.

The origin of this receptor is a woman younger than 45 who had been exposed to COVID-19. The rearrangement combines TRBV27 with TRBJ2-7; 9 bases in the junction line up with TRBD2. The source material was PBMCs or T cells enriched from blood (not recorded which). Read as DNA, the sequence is TGTGCCAGCAGTTTTAGCGGGAGAGGGTCCTACGAGCAGTACTTC. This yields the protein CASSFSGRGSYEQYF.